The sequence of this TCR beta chain was determined in a study of shared clonotypes between healthy human individuals (dated by TCRdb to 2020 to 2021). The study in broad terms: The cohort included three men and two women between 18 and 49 years of age. For each donor, three plates each were used for CD4 naive and CD4 memory, two plates were used for CD8 naive, and one plate was used for CD8 memory. Blood TCR repertoires of five healthy adults were deeply sequenced to estimate repertoire size and the extent of clonotype sharing between individuals. Different laboratories and diverse techniques were used to prepare libraries and sequence TCR repertoires, to increase sequencing depth and limit assay-specific biases. Each donor's leukapheresis produced roughly between roughly 0.85 and 9.5 billion PBMCs. Summary of the overall study and its limitations: Sharing across a few donors was observed for approximately 5% of naive CD4, over 3% of naive CD8, over 2% of memory CD4, and about 0.39% of memory CD8 clonotypes. The small number of donors limited the genetic and exposure-history diversity represented. Pairwise subsampling led to the expectation that sequencing depth would affect the degree of clonotype sharing among donors. Larger estimated clonotype richness was generally found for naive subsets than for memory subsets. Only blood was sampled, and tissue TCR repertoires likely differ from those in blood. Incomplete sequencing was indicated by rarefaction of sorted-subset datasets, despite the large sequencing depth. Clonotypes shared by all four sorted-subset donors showed higher generation probabilities than non-shared clonotypes.

In the case of this clone: The target of this receptor is not known. No base qualities exist here, and no much larger clone lies one base off it.

Using the deep immunoSEQ assay, TCR CDR3 regions were amplified from genomic DNA by multiplex PCR. Extracted genomic DNA from each cell subset was spread evenly across all wells of several immunoSEQ 96-well plates, with each plate serving as a replicate. For sorted subsets, roughly 0.2 ug genomic DNA, equal to 30,000 to 35,000 T cell genomes, was loaded into each replicate PCR. The purified libraries were quantified using a Qubit 3.0 fluorometer, sized with a Bioanalyzer 2100, and then quantified again using the KAPA Library Quantification kit. Each immunoSEQ 96-well plate was sequenced on its own single-read 150-cycle Illumina NextSeq 550 flow cell. Turning to the authors' computational methods: Because the immunoSEQ output included only junctional sequences and no quality scores, the filtering could not be the same as the filtering used for full-length reads. To assign V/J genes and CDR3, sequences were annotated against IMGT germline references using PyIR, a Python wrapper for IgBLAST v1.9. Reads with weak V/J assignments (E-value above 1e-6), missing CDR3, stop codons, out-of-frame junctions, or ambiguous translated residues were removed. V3J clonotypes were defined as sequences sharing the same inferred V gene, J gene, and CDR3 amino acid sequence. Percentage overlap between repertoires was computed as shared unique clonotypes divided by the size of the smaller repertoire. RTK rarefaction, the Chao1 estimator, and Recon v2.1 estimates of unobserved clonotypes were used to assess repertoire richness. Generation probabilities were computed with OLGA for all TCRbeta clonotypes obtained by the gDNA method from several donors. TCRdb took this table from immuneACCESS and kept in-frame rearrangements with V and J called. Such tables lack part of the clones; where checked against another copy, unresolved V genes explain under half of the gap, and the rest is unexplained. The DNA gave D and trimming, while V, J and clone size come from that table. Here the sample has 1,500,000 or so clones; 95% to 97% occur a single time. The top ten constitute about 1.2% of the sample.

The V end gives up 4 bases and the J end 3 bases, leaving 7 bases in the junction not matched to a gene. The CDR3 contains 15 residues, cysteine and phenylalanine counted. Here the CDR3 DNA is all that survives: 45 bases in frame from base 1. The germline V gene sets CDR1 to SGHTS and CDR2 to YDEGEE. Donors were healthy HIV-negative adults with no recently reported acute infections or vaccinations. All donors were Caucasian adults living in Nashville, Tennessee, USA. CD4+ T cells were enriched by magnetic negative selection; naive cells were then positively selected on CD45RA, and the negative fraction formed the memory subset. Blood was collected by leukapheresis, and PBMCs were isolated by Ficoll-Histopaque density gradient centrifugation and then cryopreserved in liquid nitrogen vapor phase. Analytical flow cytometry was used to check the purity and quantity of each magnetically sorted T cell population. Genomic DNA was isolated from every sorted fraction and measured by UV absorbance on a Nanodrop 2000c.

Sample: naive CD4+ T cells sorted from blood. This specimen's cell subset or site label, interpreted: CD45RA+ positively selected. The receptor was isolated from a man aged 30 to 39 in good health. The receptor chain draws on TRBV5-8 and TRBJ2-7, and 10 bases in between align with TRBD1. The nucleotides read TGTGCCAGCAGCGGCTTGGACAGGGGGGTCTACGAGCAGTACTTC. Translation gives CASSGLDRGVYEQYF.